These 8 T cell receptor beta chains came from one sample sequenced in a study of Graves' ophthalmopathy and Graves' hyperthyroidism. RNA transcripts provided the template for amplifying TCR beta CDR3 regions. Second-round multiplex PCR came after a first-round RT-PCR that employed HTBI primers. Each CDR3 protein is one row after TCRdb ran MiXCR on the multiplex PCR reads. The sample contains over a million distinct CDR3 sequences, about two fifths of which appear only once. The sequenced sample consisted of peripheral blood or thyroid tissue (not recorded which). The receptors shown here come from an adult man with Graves' hyperthyroidism.

This clonotype has more than one count but fewer than ten. A much larger clone lies one base from this, so it may be a read error. J is TRBJ2-5 and V is TRBV7-2, with D hard to call. Looked up from germline, CDR1 is SGHTA and CDR2 is FQGNSA. The CDR3 is 13 residues long. The germline V and J ends were trimmed by 5 bases and 5 bases, with 12 bases remaining between them. As DNA, the CDR3 is TGTGCCAGCAGCCATCCGGGCGTGGAGACCCAGTACTTC. As protein: CASSHPGVETQYF.

The J gene is TRBJ2-5, the V gene TRBV20-1; D is possibly TRBD2 (5 bases). This CDR3 is 10 amino acids long. Trimming shortened V by 8 bases and J by 4 bases, and 8 bases separated the two germline ends. The V gene's germline CDR1 is DFQATT and CDR2 SNEGSKA (reference sequence). CDR3 region: CSTGLETQYF. The CDR3 nucleotides are TGCAGTACGGGATTAGAGACCCAGTACTTC.

This chain links TRBV29-1 with TRBJ1-2, with 7 bases matching TRBD1. Trimming at V came to 8 bases and at J to 4 bases, leaving 7 bases not matched to a gene. Germline CDR1 reads SQVTM; CDR2 reads ANQGSEA. This CDR3 region has 12 residues. The CDR3 sequence is CSLGDSRYGYTF. In nucleotides, the CDR3 is TGCAGCTTAGGGGACAGCCGCTATGGCTACACCTTC.

The V call is TRBV6-1, the J call TRBJ1-6; D is uncertain. Germline CDR1 is MNHNS and CDR2 is SASEGT. The CDR3 runs to 15 residues. Trimming took 2 bases from V and 7 from J, leaving 12 bases between them. This chain's CDR3 is CASSESSGGNSPLHF. Written as DNA, the CDR3 is TGTGCCAGCAGTGAATCAAGTGGTGGGAATTCACCCCTCCACTTT.

In its sample, this clonotype was seen a few times. The rearrangement links TRBV3-1 to TRBJ1-6, with a weak D call TRBD1 (5 bases). This CDR3 region has 15 residues. The germline V and J ends were trimmed by 3 bases and 9 bases, with 15 bases remaining between them. Germline V gene data show CDR1 as LGHDT and CDR2 as YNNKEL (reference sequence). This chain's CDR3 is CASSQGPWGRSPLHF. CDR3 in DNA: TGTGCCAGCAGCCAGGGCCCTTGGGGCCGTTCACCCCTCCACTTT.

In this sample, this clonotype turned up a few times. This chain joins TRBV12-3 or TRBV12-4 and TRBJ2-5; weak D call: TRBD2 (6 bases). The CDR3 length is 15 residues. V was cut by 6 bases and J by 1 base, with 15 bases left in between. CDR3 loop: CASRRLGSPQETQYF. DNA for the CDR3: TGTGCCAGCAGAAGACTAGGGAGCCCCCAAGAGACCCAGTACTTC.

This clonotype was observed at least ten times. The chain is built from TRBV27 and TRBJ1-5; no firm D call. The germline V gene has CDR1 MNHEY and CDR2 SMNVEV (reference sequence). The CDR3 has 15 amino acids. The V end lost 4 bases, the J end lost 1 base, and 11 bases lay between the germline ends. The CDR3 protein is CASSYGTGSNQPQHF. The CDR3 nucleotides are TGTGCCAGCAGTTACGGCACGGGCAGCAATCAGCCCCAGCATTTT.

This clonotype was found a few times. The chain has TRBV25-1 and TRBJ1-6; D remains unclear. The germline V and J ends were trimmed by 0 bases and 7 bases, with 4 bases remaining between them. The length of the CDR3 is 13 residues. Germline lookup yields CDR1 MGHDK and CDR2 SYGVNS. The CDR3 is CASSEYANSPLHF. The CDR3 region has the DNA TGTGCCAGCAGTGAATACGCGAATTCACCCCTCCACTTT.